A selection of T cell receptor beta chains follows, all from one sample in a study of beta chain features in type 1 diabetes. Clones were sequenced by immunoSEQ multiplex PCR, and TCRdb holds only the in-frame ones, with some missing. The sample has roughly 230,000 clones, over 7.5% seen once. Input material: naive CD4+ T cells from blood. These receptors originate from a young woman in good health. Each CDR3 is given with its conserved first and last residue. The order of the fields is clone size, D gene, V gene, J gene, CDR3 protein, CDR3 DNA. The D gene is left open where the match is weak. Size is stated for part of the rows, as once, few or many counts, or as a class when the clone is expanded.

abundance: few; d_gene: NA; v_gene: TRBV5-1; j_gene: TRBJ2-7; CDR3aa: CASRLDWTASYEQYF; CDR3nt: TGCGCCAGCAGACTTGATTGGACAGCGTCCTACGAGCAGTACTTC
abundance: NA; d_gene: TRBD1; v_gene: TRBV19; j_gene: TRBJ1-2; CDR3aa: CASRQGAYGYTF; CDR3nt: TGTGCCAGTAGACAGGGGGCCTATGGCTACACCTTC
abundance: NA; d_gene: NA; v_gene: TRBV21-1; j_gene: TRBJ1-5; CDR3aa: CASSKAVREPQHF; CDR3nt: TGTGCCAGCAGCAAAGCTGTTCGGGAACCCCAGCATTTT
abundance: NA; d_gene: NA; v_gene: TRBV4-1; j_gene: TRBJ1-5; CDR3aa: CASSQVTDQQPQHF; CDR3nt: TGCGCCAGCAGCCAAGTCACAGACCAACAGCCCCAGCATTTT
abundance: NA; d_gene: TRBD1; v_gene: TRBV5-4; j_gene: TRBJ2-1; CDR3aa: CASSELGQVNEQFF; CDR3nt: TGTGCCAGCAGCGAACTGGGACAGGTTAATGAGCAGTTCTTC
abundance: NA; d_gene: NA; v_gene: TRBV6-5; j_gene: TRBJ1-1; CDR3aa: CASSYDRGAGAFF; CDR3nt: TGTGCCAGCAGTTACGATCGGGGGGCCGGAGCTTTCTTT
abundance: NA; d_gene: NA; v_gene: TRBV4-1; j_gene: TRBJ1-2; CDR3aa: CASSQELGSNYGGYTF; CDR3nt: TGCGCCAGCAGCCAAGAGTTGGGTTCAAACTATGGCGGCTACACCTTC
abundance: NA; d_gene: TRBD1; v_gene: TRBV7-2; j_gene: TRBJ1-1; CDR3aa: CASSATGGRNTEAFF; CDR3nt: TGTGCCAGCAGCGCCACAGGGGGCCGGAACACTGAAGCTTTCTTT
abundance: few; d_gene: NA; v_gene: TRBV7-4; j_gene: TRBJ2-7; CDR3aa: CASSYKQGSYEQYF; CDR3nt: TGTGCCAGCAGCTACAAACAGGGATCCTACGAGCAGTACTTC
abundance: NA; d_gene: NA; v_gene: TRBV6-4; j_gene: TRBJ2-1; CDR3aa: CASSPPGDYNEQFF; CDR3nt: TGTGCCAGTTCCCCCCCAGGGGACTACAATGAGCAGTTCTTC
abundance: NA; d_gene: NA; v_gene: TRBV5-1; j_gene: TRBJ1-4; CDR3aa: CASSFSPNEKLFF; CDR3nt: TGCGCCAGCAGCTTTTCTCCTAATGAAAAACTGTTTTTT
abundance: few; d_gene: NA; v_gene: TRBV5-4; j_gene: TRBJ1-2; CDR3aa: CASSLEGLRGVGYGYTF; CDR3nt: TGTGCCAGCAGCTTGGAGGGGCTGCGTGGGGTAGGCTATGGCTACACCTTC
abundance: NA; d_gene: NA; v_gene: TRBV6-1; j_gene: TRBJ2-7; CDR3aa: CASSRQGRYEQYF; CDR3nt: TGTGCCAGCAGCCGGCAGGGGCGGTACGAGCAGTACTTC
abundance: few; d_gene: NA; v_gene: TRBV9; j_gene: TRBJ2-7; CDR3aa: CASSVGADYFSYEQYF; CDR3nt: TGTGCCAGCAGCGTAGGAGCGGACTACTTCTCCTACGAGCAGTACTTC
abundance: few; d_gene: TRBD2; v_gene: TRBV13; j_gene: TRBJ2-7; CDR3aa: CASSKKSGRVYEQYF; CDR3nt: TGTGCCAGCAGCAAGAAGAGCGGGAGGGTCTACGAGCAGTACTTC
abundance: few; d_gene: TRBD1; v_gene: TRBV19; j_gene: TRBJ1-2; CDR3aa: CASSIGQGYGYTF; CDR3nt: TGTGCCAGTAGTATCGGACAGGGCTATGGCTACACCTTC
abundance: few; d_gene: TRBD1; v_gene: TRBV2; j_gene: TRBJ2-1; CDR3aa: CASRVDRGLYNEQFF; CDR3nt: TGTGCCAGCAGAGTGGACAGGGGGCTCTACAATGAGCAGTTCTTC
abundance: few; d_gene: NA; v_gene: TRBV7-8; j_gene: TRBJ2-7; CDR3aa: CASSLGTRGLEQYF; CDR3nt: TGTGCCAGCAGCCTAGGGACAAGAGGCCTCGAGCAGTACTTC
abundance: NA; d_gene: NA; v_gene: TRBV29-1; j_gene: TRBJ1-2; CDR3aa: CSFGGNGYTF; CDR3nt: TGCAGCTTCGGCGGCAATGGCTACACCTTC
abundance: few; d_gene: TRBD1; v_gene: TRBV5-1; j_gene: TRBJ2-7; CDR3aa: CASSYSGTGHAEQYF; CDR3nt: TGCGCCAGCAGCTACTCCGGGACAGGGCATGCCGAGCAGTACTTC